The present TCR beta chain was sequenced within a study of T cells in tumors after PD-1 blockade (dated by TCRdb to 2018 to 2020). Background on the whole study: Exclusion criteria were prior checkpoint blockade, use of systemic immunosuppressants, or recent radiotherapy or other anti-cancer therapy within 4 weeks. Peripheral blood samples averaged about 120,000 TCR templates (range roughly 24,000-260,000) and about 36,000 unique clonotypes. Paired single-cell RNA and TCR sequencing was performed on site-matched tumors from BCC or SCC patients before and after anti-PD-1 therapy. Patients received pembrolizumab 200 mg every 3 weeks or cemiplimab 350 mg every 2 weeks. While on anti-PD-1 treatment, some of the patients also continued taking daily vismodegib 150 mg. RECIST version 1.1 was the standard used to evaluate clinical response. To compare clonotypes in blood versus tumor, bulk TCR sequencing was run on fewer than 11 peripheral blood samples drawn from about five patients.

The CDR3 runs 15 amino acids, cysteine and phenylalanine included. Only the CDR3 region is kept as DNA, spanning 45 bases read in frame from base 1. V drops 0 bases and J drops 8 bases, leaving 14 bases in between. CDR1 and CDR2 (SGHRS, YFSETQ) derive from the germline V gene. General study outcomes and caveats: Around 44% of tumor TCR clonotypes were found in blood, and some novel exhausted tumor clones appeared in pre-treatment blood, suggesting peripheral recruitment. The source of novel T cell clones was not identified, and lymphoid organs or rare unexpanded clones within the tumor or the tumor periphery could be included among the possible sources.

Deep TCRbeta sequencing was performed with the immunoSEQ platform. In the original analysis: Only productive rearrangements were exported from the immunoSEQ Analyzer for further analysis. T cell phenotypes were assigned to bulk TCRbeta clonotypes by matching the clonotypes to single-cell RNA+TCR-seq clones that had the same TCRbeta sequence. Clone enrichment in tumor was computed as tumor frequency divided by PBMC frequency from bulk TCR sequencing. GLIPH was used to sort TCRs into specificity groups, which are clusters of distinct TCRs that likely recognize common antigens through shared CDR3 motifs. TCRdb provides this immuneACCESS table in a form limited to in-frame rearrangements. Some clones are lacking; in checked studies, under half of them reflect an unresolved V gene, and why the rest are absent is not known. V, J and clone size reflect that table, while D and trimming were determined from the DNA. The sample table shows 60,000 to 70,000 clones, and approximately 74% are seen once. Around 4.7% of the sample is held by the ten biggest clonotypes.

Read against the paper, the sample's time point label means: after anti-PD-1 therapy. For bulk TCRbeta sequencing, genomic DNA was extracted from tumor biopsies or peripheral blood, and input amounts ranged from 616 ng to 6,004 ng. All patients had histologically proven advanced or metastatic basal or squamous cell carcinoma and were poor candidates for surgical resection. The basal cell carcinoma cohort comprised some ten patients, of whom 8 or 9 had bulk tumor TCR sequencing. A note on this clone: No antigen is known for it. The input lacks base qualities; no much larger clone sits a single base away.

The receptor's source is a human donor with basal cell carcinoma. The specimen comprised PBMCs, sampled after anti-PD-1 treatment. The receptor chain draws on TRBV5-1 and TRBJ1-4; TRBD1 is a weak D gene call, 6 bases matching. This receptor carries the CDR3 CASSLDGGFEEKLFF. The DNA sequence is as follows: TGCGCCAGCAGCTTGGATGGGGGCTTTGAAGAAAAACTGTTTTTT.